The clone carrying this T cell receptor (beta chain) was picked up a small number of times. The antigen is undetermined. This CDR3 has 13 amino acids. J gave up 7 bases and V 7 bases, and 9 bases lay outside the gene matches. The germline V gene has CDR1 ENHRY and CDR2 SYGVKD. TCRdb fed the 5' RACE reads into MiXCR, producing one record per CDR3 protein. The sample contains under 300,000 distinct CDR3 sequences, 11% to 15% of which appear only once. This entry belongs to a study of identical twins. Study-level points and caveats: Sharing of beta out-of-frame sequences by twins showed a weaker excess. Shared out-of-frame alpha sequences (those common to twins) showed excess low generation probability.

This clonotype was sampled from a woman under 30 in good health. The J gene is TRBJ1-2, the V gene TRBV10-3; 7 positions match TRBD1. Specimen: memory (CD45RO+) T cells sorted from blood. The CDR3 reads CAITRDRASGYTF. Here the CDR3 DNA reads TGTGCCATCACCAGAGACAGGGCCAGTGGCTACACCTTC.